This T cell receptor (beta chain) was documented in a study of radiotherapy plus CTLA-4 blockade in lung cancer. Study context: Overall, around 20% of patients showed an objective response, while about 29% attained disease control. Overall study findings and caveats: The study found tumor-derived TCR clones expanded in blood after radiotherapy plus ipilimumab. Interferon-beta and early blood T cell clone dynamics reportedly predicted response best.

Details on this clone: Its antigen is as yet unknown.

Sequencing was performed with immunoSEQ multiplex PCR; in TCRdb, only in-frame clones are kept and a portion is missing. The sample consists of over 50,000 clones, roughly four fifths of them appearing once. The study gave focal radiation plus ipilimumab CTLA-4 blockade to patients with chemo-refractory metastatic non-small-cell lung cancer. The receptor comes from a human donor with non-small cell lung cancer who had a complete response to radiotherapy plus ipilimumab. The specimen comprised peripheral blood, sampled from a patient treated with radiotherapy plus ipilimumab.

DNA for the CDR3: TGCGCCAGCAGCTTGCAAACAGCATGGGATGAGCAGTTCTTC. It yields the protein CASSLQTAWDEQFF. V is TRBV5-1 and J is TRBJ2-1; D is undetermined. Per germline, CDR1 SGHRS and CDR2 YFSETQ. CDR3 length equals 14 residues. Trimming removed 1 base at V and 8 bases at J, with 13 bases between. The full variable domain, with the rest looked up from reference TRBV5-1 and TRBJ2-1, is KAGVTQTPRYLIKTRGQQVTLSCSPISGHRSVSWYQQTPGQGLQFLFEYFSETQRNKGNFPGRFSGRQFSNSRSEMNVSTLELGDSALYLCASSLQTAWDEQFFGPGTRLTVL.